The next 5 T cell receptor beta chains were all read from a single sample in a study of persistence of HIV-infected CD4 T cells. Sequencing used immunoSEQ version 4 in survey mode. Repertoires were generated with immunoSEQ multiplex PCR, while TCRdb's copy carries only in-frame clones and drops some. The data contain roughly 41,000 clones, around 80% of them singletons. Their antigen targets remain unknown. The stimulus was lysate of CMV-infected fibroblasts, approximately 9.6 ug/mL. CD40L/CD69 double-negative CD45RO-high memory CD4+ T cells were collected. Source: CD4+ T cells sorted from PBMCs after roughly 18-hour stimulation, taken from a patient who received antiretroviral therapy. The receptor set was obtained from an adult man with HIV who was CMV-seropositive.

The count of this clone is one. This chain uses TRBV7-9 with TRBJ1-1; D may be TRBD1 (5 bases). In germline, CDR1 is SEHNR, CDR2 FQNEAQ (reference sequence). V lost 1 base to trimming and J lost 5 bases, with 14 bases between them. CDR3 length: 15 amino acids. CDR3 sequence (DNA): TGTGCCAGCAGCTTAGAGGGCAGGGCGGGGACTGAAGCTTTCTTT. It translates to CASSLEGRAGTEAFF.

This clone was recorded only once. The chain uses TRBV5-1 and TRBJ2-7; 7 nucleotides line up with TRBD1. Germline lookup yields CDR1 SGHRS and CDR2 YFSETQ. CDR3 length: 13 amino acids. Trimming at V came to 5 bases and at J to 4 bases, leaving 6 bases not matched to a gene. The CDR3 DNA reads TGCGCCAGCAGTCGGGGACAGAGGTACGAGCAGTACTTC. Encoded protein: CASSRGQRYEQYF.

The V call is TRBV28, the J call TRBJ1-5; 7 bases map to TRBD1. The junction had 22 bases not matched to a gene; V was cut back by 3 bases and J by 11 bases. The length of the CDR3 is 18 residues. CDR1 MDHEN and CDR2 SYDVKM come from the germline V gene. CDR3 DNA: TGTGCCAGCAGTTTTCCCGATTCGACCGGGACAGCTATGGGGTCCCAGCATTTT. It translates to CASSFPDSTGTAMGSQHF. Based on the CDR3 plus reference TRBV28 and TRBJ1-5, the full variable domain is DVKVTQSSRYLVKRTGEKVFLECVQDMDHENMFWYRQDPGLGLRLIYFSYDVKMKEKGDIPEGYSVSREKKERFSLILESASTNQTSMYLCASSFPDSTGTAMGSQHFGDGTRLSIL.

The chain employs TRBV20-1 and TRBJ2-7, with D hard to call. The CDR3 is 11 amino acids. V lost 6 bases and J 2 bases, leaving 8 bases between the germline ends. Germline V lookup: CDR1 DFQATT, CDR2 SNEGSKA (reference sequence). The CDR3 DNA is TGCAGTGCCGGAGCCGCCTACGAGCAGTACTTC. As protein: CSAGAAYEQYF.

The rearrangement joins TRBV6-6 to TRBJ2-7, with TRBD2 identical over 7 bases. The junction had 2 bases not matched to a gene; V was cut back by 5 bases and J by 7 bases. This CDR3 is built from 11 residues. The germline gives CDR1 MNHNY, CDR2 SVGAGI (reference sequence). CDR3 residues: CASSLGREQYF. In DNA, the CDR3 is TGTGCCAGCAGTCTCGGGAGGGAGCAGTACTTC.